The 17 T cell receptor beta chains given below trace back to one sample, sequenced in a study of T cells after yellow fever vaccination. TCRdb fed the 5' RACE reads into MiXCR, producing one record per CDR3 protein. The sample records roughly 250,000 distinct CDR3 sequences, around 13% being singletons. The sample was CD4+ T cells sorted from PBMCs, taken 45 days after the yellow fever booster vaccination. The receptors here all came from a man aged 25 to 45 who received the YFV17D yellow fever vaccine.

This clonotype was detected a few times. This chain connects TRBV12-3 or TRBV12-4 to TRBJ1-5, with a weak D call TRBD1 (6 bases). CDR3 length: 14 amino acids. V lost 6 bases and J 4 bases, leaving 13 bases between the germline ends. The CDR3 here is CASSLMGANQPQHF. The DNA of the CDR3 is TGTGCCAGCAGCCTGATGGGGGCGAATCAGCCCCAGCATTTT.

In its sample, this clonotype was seen many times. V and J are TRBV7-9 and TRBJ1-4; a possible D gene is TRBD1 (6 bases). V lost 5 bases and J lost 8, with 21 bases in between. The CDR3 runs 16 residues. Germline V CDR1 and CDR2: SEHNR, FQNEAQ (reference sequence). CDR3 nucleotides: TGTGCCAGCAGCCCAGGTGTGTCGGAGGGGGTGGAAAAACTGTTTTTT. It yields the protein CASSPGVSEGVEKLFF.

This clonotype was observed many times. The chain joins TRBV7-6 to TRBJ2-2; unclear D gene. Germline values: CDR1 SGHVS, CDR2 FNYEAQ. Trimming took off 5 bases at V and 2 bases at J, with 6 bases between the two ends. This CDR3 has 13 residues. The CDR3 coding sequence is TGTGCCAGCAGCCGGGCTAACACCGGGGAGCTGTTTTTT. It codes for CASSRANTGELFF.

Only a few counts were recorded for this clonotype. The V call is TRBV19, the J call TRBJ2-2, with D possibly being TRBD2 (6 bases). Trimming removed 5 bases at V and 3 bases at J, with 16 bases between. This CDR3 comprises 16 residues. Per germline, CDR1 LNHDA and CDR2 SQIVND (reference sequence). The CDR3 sequence: CASSLPGDFYTGELFF. Written as DNA, the CDR3 is TGTGCCAGTAGTCTCCCGGGGGACTTTTACACCGGGGAGCTGTTTTTT. Looking up the rest from reference TRBV19 and TRBJ2-2 gives the full variable domain: DGGITQSPKYLFRKEGQNVTLSCEQNLNHDAMYWYRQDPGQGLRLIYYSQIVNDFQKGDIAEGYSVSREKKESFPLTVTSAQKNPTAFYLCASSLPGDFYTGELFFGEGSRLTVL.

This chain joins TRBV28 and TRBJ2-2; D unclear. The length of the CDR3 is 15 residues. Trimming took off 4 bases at V and 2 bases at J, with 11 bases between the two ends. Germline loops: CDR1 MDHEN, CDR2 SYDVKM. The CDR3 loop is CASSYGSANTGELFF. CDR3 nucleotides: TGTGCCAGCAGTTATGGGTCAGCCAACACCGGGGAGCTGTTTTTT.

In this sample, this clonotype turned up a few times. The chain joins TRBV20-1 to TRBJ2-3; the D gene is possibly TRBD2 (5 bases). The CDR3 has 13 residues. Trimming removed 6 bases at V and 1 base at J, with 11 bases between. CDR1 DFQATT and CDR2 SNEGSKA come from the germline V gene (reference sequence). The CDR3 sequence: CSANLAGTDTQYF. In DNA, the CDR3 is TGCAGTGCAAATCTAGCAGGCACAGATACGCAGTATTTT.

In this sample, this clonotype turned up a few times. The rearrangement joins TRBV20-1 to TRBJ1-2; D is undetermined. The length of the CDR3 is 13 residues. Deletions cut 2 bases from V and 4 bases from J, with 11 bases between. Germline V gene sequence: CDR1 DFQATT, CDR2 SNEGSKA (reference sequence). The CDR3 loop reads CSARISWFYGYTF. The DNA of the CDR3 is TGCAGTGCTAGAATCTCGTGGTTCTATGGCTACACCTTC.

The chain has TRBV19 and TRBJ2-4; weak D call: TRBD1 (5 bases). There are 13 residues in the CDR3. Germline V gene data show CDR1 as LNHDA and CDR2 as SQIVND (reference sequence). The V end was cut by 3 bases, the J end by 6 bases, with 9 bases between. In DNA, the CDR3 is TGTGCCAGTAGTATCGACAGAGCAAACATTCAGTACTTC. This gives the protein CASSIDRANIQYF.

This chain joins TRBV7-2 and TRBJ2-7; D remains unclear. The V gene's germline CDR1 is SGHTA and CDR2 FQGNSA. With 2 bases removed from V and 7 bases from J, the gap between germline ends came to 12 bases. The CDR3 extends over 13 amino acids. The CDR3 sequence: CASSLWRQGEQYF. DNA of the CDR3: TGTGCCAGCAGCTTATGGCGGCAAGGGGAGCAGTACTTC.

This clonotype was detected only a few times. CDR3 DNA: TGCAGTGGAGGCAGGGAGCGGGAGACCCAGTACTTC. Its protein product is CSGGRERETQYF. This chain links TRBV20-1 with TRBJ2-5; D possibly matches TRBD1 or TRBD2 (5 bases each). Germline V gene data show CDR1 as DFQATT and CDR2 as SNEGSKA (reference sequence). V lost 7 bases and J lost 5, with 14 bases in between. The CDR3 has 12 amino acids.

In DNA, the CDR3 is TGCGCCAGCAGCCTTCGGACTAGGCCAGATACGCAGTATTTT. It specifies CASSLRTRPDTQYF. The chain has TRBV5-1 and TRBJ2-3, with 7 nucleotides matching TRBD2. The V gene end was trimmed by 4 bases and the J gene end by 4 bases; junction bases not matched to a gene: 6. Germline V gene data show CDR1 as SGHRS and CDR2 as YFSETQ. The CDR3 covers 14 residues.

This clonotype was seen only a few times. The chain recombines TRBV7-6 with TRBJ2-5, with TRBD1 matching over 7 bases. Looked up from germline, CDR1 is SGHVS and CDR2 is FNYEAQ. V dropped 3 bases and J dropped 0; count of bases not matched to a gene: 4. The length of the CDR3 is 15 residues. The CDR3 DNA is TGTGCCAGCAGCTTTGGGACAGATCACCAAGAGACCCAGTACTTC. Protein sequence: CASSFGTDHQETQYF.

This clonotype was recorded a few times. This chain links TRBV20-1 with TRBJ2-7, with 11 bases lining up with TRBD2. After removal of 1 base from V and 3 bases from J, the junction contained 8 bases not matched to a gene. The CDR3 spans 16 residues. Germline loops: CDR1 DFQATT, CDR2 SNEGSKA (reference sequence). Here the CDR3 reads CSARAVSGRGSYEQYF. DNA for the CDR3: TGCAGTGCTAGAGCCGTTAGCGGGAGGGGGAGCTACGAGCAGTACTTC.

This clonotype was detected ten times or more. This chain joins TRBV7-3 and TRBJ2-5; 7 nucleotides align to TRBD1. V lost 5 bases to trimming and J lost 5 bases; unmatched junction nucleotides: 5. From germline, CDR1 is SGHTA and CDR2 FQGTGA. The CDR3 length is 13 residues. The CDR3 coding sequence is TGTGCCAGCAGCCGAACAGGGGAGGAGACCCAGTACTTC. Translating gives CASSRTGEETQYF.

This clonotype was observed a few times. The gene calls are TRBV7-2 and TRBJ2-7; D not certain. There are 13 residues in the CDR3. The V end was cut by 3 bases, the J end by 3 bases, with 9 bases between. Germline lookup yields CDR1 SGHTA and CDR2 FQGNSA. CDR3 loop: CASSFGRYYEQYF. The DNA for the CDR3 is TGTGCCAGCAGCTTCGGGCGGTACTACGAGCAGTACTTC. Supplemented by reference TRBV7-2 and TRBJ2-7, the full variable domain reads GAGVSQSPSNKVTEKGKDVELRCDPISGHTALYWYRQSLGQGLEFLIYFQGNSAPDKSGLPSDRFSAERTGGSVSTLTIQRTQQEDSAVYLCASSFGRYYEQYFGPGTRLTVT.

The DNA of the CDR3 is TGTGCCCTCAGTTCCCGCAGACTAGCGGGAGGCCTCACCGGGGAGCTGTTTTTT. Its translation: CALSSRRLAGGLTGELFF. V usage is TRBV12-3 or TRBV12-4 and J usage is TRBJ2-2; 13 bases fit TRBD2. With V trimmed by 11 bases and J by 4 bases, 16 bases remained unmatched. The CDR3 covers 18 residues.

This clonotype was counted a few times. The chain is built from TRBV12-3 or TRBV12-4 and TRBJ2-7, with 10 nucleotides matching TRBD1. This CDR3 spans 16 amino acids. The trim removed 3 bases at V and 2 bases at J, leaving 7 bases unmatched. CDR3 region: CASSFAPGQGPYEQYF. CDR3 bases: TGTGCCAGCAGTTTCGCTCCGGGACAGGGGCCCTACGAGCAGTACTTC.